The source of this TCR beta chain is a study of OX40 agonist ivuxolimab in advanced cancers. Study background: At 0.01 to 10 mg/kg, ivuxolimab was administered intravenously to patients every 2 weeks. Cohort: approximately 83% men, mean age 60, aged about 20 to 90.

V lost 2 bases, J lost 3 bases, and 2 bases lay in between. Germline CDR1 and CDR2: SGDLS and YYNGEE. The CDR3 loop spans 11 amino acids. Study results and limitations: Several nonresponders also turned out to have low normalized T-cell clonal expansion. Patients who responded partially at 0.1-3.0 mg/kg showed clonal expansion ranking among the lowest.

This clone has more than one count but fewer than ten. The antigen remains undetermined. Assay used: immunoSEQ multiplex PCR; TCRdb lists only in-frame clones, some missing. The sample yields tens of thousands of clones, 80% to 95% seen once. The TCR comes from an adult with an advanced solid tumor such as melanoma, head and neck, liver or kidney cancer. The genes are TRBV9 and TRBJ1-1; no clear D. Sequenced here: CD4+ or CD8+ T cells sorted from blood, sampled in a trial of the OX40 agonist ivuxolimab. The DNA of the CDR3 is TGTGCCAGCAGCGTTTACACTGAAGCTTTCTTT. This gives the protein CASSVYTEAFF.